This T cell receptor (beta chain) was sequenced during a study of blood T cell repertoires in COVID-19. Authors' data handling: Amplification from reference gene primers served as the basis for estimated nucleated cell counts. Libraries were prepared by immunoSEQ multiplex PCR; TCRdb keeps only in-frame clonotypes and omits some of them. V and J calls plus clone size are reproduced from that table; the DNA served to infer D and trimming. This table holds approximately 190,000 clones, approximately 79% found once. V trimming: 1 base; J trimming: 6 bases; junction bases outside the gene matches: 9. Germline CDR1 and CDR2: LGHDT and YNNKEL (reference sequence). The CDR3 covers 15 residues.

Material for sequencing was peripheral blood. The chain recombines TRBV3-1 (or the pseudogene TRBV3-2) with TRBJ2-7; 7 nucleotides match TRBD1. The receptor's source is a man between 25 and 39 years old with active or convalescent COVID-19. The CDR3 sequence is CASSQGQGFFAEQYF. The CDR3 DNA reads TGTGCCAGCAGCCAAGGACAGGGATTCTTCGCCGAGCAGTACTTC.